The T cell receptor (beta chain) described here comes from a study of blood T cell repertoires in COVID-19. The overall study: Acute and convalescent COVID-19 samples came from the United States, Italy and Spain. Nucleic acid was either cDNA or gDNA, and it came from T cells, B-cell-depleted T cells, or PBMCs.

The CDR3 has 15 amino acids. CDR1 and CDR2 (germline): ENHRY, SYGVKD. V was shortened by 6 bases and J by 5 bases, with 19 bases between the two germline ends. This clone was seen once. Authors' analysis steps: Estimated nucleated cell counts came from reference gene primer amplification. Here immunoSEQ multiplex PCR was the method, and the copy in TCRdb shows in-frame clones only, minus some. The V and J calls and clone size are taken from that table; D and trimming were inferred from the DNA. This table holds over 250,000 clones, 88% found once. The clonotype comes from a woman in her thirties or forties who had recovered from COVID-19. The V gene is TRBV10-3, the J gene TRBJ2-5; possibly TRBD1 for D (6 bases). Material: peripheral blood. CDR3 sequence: CAIRRQAPLGETQYF. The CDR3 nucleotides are TGTGCCATCAGAAGACAGGCGCCCTTAGGGGAGACCCAGTACTTC.